This T cell receptor beta chain was found in a study of shared clonotypes between healthy human individuals. General observations from the study: Specimens sampled were limited to blood, with tissue repertoires likely differing. Sequencing depth was expected to influence donor clonotype sharing.

On this clone itself: The antigen is undetermined.

Trimming took 2 bases from V and 2 from J, leaving 12 bases between them. CDR3 size: 16 residues. Germline V gene data show CDR1 as MNHNS and CDR2 as SASEGT. Cells designated naive CD8 were CD45RO-negative and were positively selected for CCR7, with terminally differentiated effector memory CD45RA+ cells excluded. The table came from immunoSEQ multiplex PCR; TCRdb's copy has only in-frame clones and leaves some out. This sample has more than 2 million clones, with about 95% found just once. Sequencing was performed on naive CD8+ T cells sorted from blood. The genes are TRBV6-1 and TRBJ2-2, with a possible D match to TRBD1 (6 bases). The receptor's source is a man between 18 and 35 years old in good health. CDR3 sequence: CASSELVGANTGELFF. CDR3 nucleotides: TGTGCCAGCAGTGAATTGGTGGGGGCTAACACCGGGGAGCTGTTTTTT.